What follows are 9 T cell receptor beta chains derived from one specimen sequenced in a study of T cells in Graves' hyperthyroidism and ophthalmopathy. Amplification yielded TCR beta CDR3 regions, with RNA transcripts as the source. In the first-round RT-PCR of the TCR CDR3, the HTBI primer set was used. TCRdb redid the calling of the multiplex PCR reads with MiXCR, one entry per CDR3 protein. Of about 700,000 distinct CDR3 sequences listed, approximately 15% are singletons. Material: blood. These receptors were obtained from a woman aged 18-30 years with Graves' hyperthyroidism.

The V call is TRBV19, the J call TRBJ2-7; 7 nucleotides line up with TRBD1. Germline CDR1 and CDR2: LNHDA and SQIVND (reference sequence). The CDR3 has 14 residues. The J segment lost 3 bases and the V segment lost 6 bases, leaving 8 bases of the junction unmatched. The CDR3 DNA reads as TGTGCCAGTAGCGCCGGGACAGCCAACTACGAGCAGTACTTC. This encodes CASSAGTANYEQYF.

CDR3 in DNA: TGTGCCAGTAGGAGACGACAGGGGCCGGTTTTCGCAACTAATGAAAAACTGTTTTTT. Translating it yields CASRRRQGPVFATNEKLFF. The chain recombines TRBV19 with TRBJ1-4; 8 nucleotides match TRBD1. V lost 6 bases, J lost 0 bases, and 15 bases stayed unmatched. The CDR3 spans 19 residues. Germline V gene lookup returns CDR1 LNHDA and CDR2 SQIVND (reference sequence). The full variable domain, its missing parts supplied by reference TRBV19 and TRBJ1-4, is DGGITQSPKYLFRKEGQNVTLSCEQNLNHDAMYWYRQDPGQGLRLIYYSQIVNDFQKGDIAEGYSVSREKKESFPLTVTSAQKNPTAFYLCASRRRQGPVFATNEKLFFGSGTQLSVL.

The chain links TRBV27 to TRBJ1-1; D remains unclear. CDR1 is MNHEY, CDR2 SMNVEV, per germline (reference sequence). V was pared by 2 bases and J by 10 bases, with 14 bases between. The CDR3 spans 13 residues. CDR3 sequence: CASSLSLGRGAFF. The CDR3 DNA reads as TGTGCCAGCAGTTTAAGCCTTGGGCGGGGAGCTTTCTTT.

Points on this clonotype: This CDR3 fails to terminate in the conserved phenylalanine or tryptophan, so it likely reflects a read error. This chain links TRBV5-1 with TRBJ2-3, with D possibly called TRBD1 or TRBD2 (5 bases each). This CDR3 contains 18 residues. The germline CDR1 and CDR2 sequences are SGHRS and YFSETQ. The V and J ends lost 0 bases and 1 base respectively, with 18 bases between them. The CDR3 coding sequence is TGCGCCAGCAGCTTGGTAGGGGCGCCTTCGGAGGGCACAGATACGCAGTATCTT. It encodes CASSLVGAPSEGTDTQYL.

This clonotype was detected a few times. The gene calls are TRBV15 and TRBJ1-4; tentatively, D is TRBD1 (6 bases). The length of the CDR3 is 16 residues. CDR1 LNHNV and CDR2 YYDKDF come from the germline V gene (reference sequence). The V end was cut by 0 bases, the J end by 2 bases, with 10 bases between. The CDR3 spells CATSRERGATNEKLFF. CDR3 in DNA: TGTGCCACCAGCAGAGAACGGGGGGCTACTAATGAAAAACTGTTTTTT.

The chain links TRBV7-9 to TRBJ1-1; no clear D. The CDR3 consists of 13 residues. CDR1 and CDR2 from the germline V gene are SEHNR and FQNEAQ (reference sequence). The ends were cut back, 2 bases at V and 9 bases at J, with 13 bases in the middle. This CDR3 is CASSLPDLYKAFF. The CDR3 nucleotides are TGTGCCAGCAGCTTACCGGACCTTTATAAAGCTTTCTTT.

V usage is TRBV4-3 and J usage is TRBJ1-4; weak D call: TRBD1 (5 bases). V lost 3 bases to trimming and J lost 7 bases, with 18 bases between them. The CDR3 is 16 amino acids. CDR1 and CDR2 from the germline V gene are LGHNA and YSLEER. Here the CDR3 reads CASSQADWGNREKLFF. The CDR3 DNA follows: TGCGCCAGCAGCCAGGCCGATTGGGGGAATCGTGAAAAACTGTTTTTT.

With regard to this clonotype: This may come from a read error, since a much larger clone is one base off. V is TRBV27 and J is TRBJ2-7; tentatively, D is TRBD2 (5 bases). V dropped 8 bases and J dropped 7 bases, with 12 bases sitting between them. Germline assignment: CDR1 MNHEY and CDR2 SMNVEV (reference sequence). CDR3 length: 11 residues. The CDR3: CASRAGQEQYF. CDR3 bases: TGTGCCAGCCGGGCGGGTCAGGAGCAGTACTTC.

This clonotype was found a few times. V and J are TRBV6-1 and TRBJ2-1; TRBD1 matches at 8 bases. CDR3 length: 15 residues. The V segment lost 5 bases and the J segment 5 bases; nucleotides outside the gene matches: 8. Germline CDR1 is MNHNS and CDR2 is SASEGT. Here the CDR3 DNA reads TGTGCCAGCAGTTACCCGGGACAGGCTAACAATGAGCAGTTCTTC. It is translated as CASSYPGQANNEQFF.